This record covers a single T cell receptor (beta chain). What it recognizes is unknown. The source of the sample is a study of TIL therapy for anti-PD-1-resistant metastatic lung cancer. Study-wide findings and caveats: This highly selected cohort may not generalize to typical lung cancer patients.

The V gene end was trimmed by 7 bases and the J gene end by 10 bases; junction bases not matched to a gene: 5. CDR3 size: 14 residues. Germline V gene sequence: CDR1 ENHRY, CDR2 SYGVKD. Time point given: pre-treatment sample, taken before nivolumab and TIL therapy. Tumor tissue came from excised metastases, mostly pleural nodules or supraclavicular lymph nodes. Tumors were harvested before any PD-1/PD-L1 blockade. The libraries were made with immunoSEQ v3. Using immunoSEQ multiplex PCR, the repertoire was profiled, and TCRdb retains in-frame clones only, with some absent. This sample has approximately 95,000 clones; less than 70% occur once, and the top ten carry approximately 11%.

This specimen consisted of tumor tissue, obtained at baseline. V usage is TRBV10-3 and J usage is TRBJ1-6, with 12 nucleotides matching TRBD1. This clonotype was obtained from a person aged 25 to 80 with non-small cell lung cancer. CDR3 protein: CAINAGQGASPLHF. The CDR3 nucleotides read TGTGCCATCAACGCGGGACAGGGGGCCTCACCCCTCCACTTT.